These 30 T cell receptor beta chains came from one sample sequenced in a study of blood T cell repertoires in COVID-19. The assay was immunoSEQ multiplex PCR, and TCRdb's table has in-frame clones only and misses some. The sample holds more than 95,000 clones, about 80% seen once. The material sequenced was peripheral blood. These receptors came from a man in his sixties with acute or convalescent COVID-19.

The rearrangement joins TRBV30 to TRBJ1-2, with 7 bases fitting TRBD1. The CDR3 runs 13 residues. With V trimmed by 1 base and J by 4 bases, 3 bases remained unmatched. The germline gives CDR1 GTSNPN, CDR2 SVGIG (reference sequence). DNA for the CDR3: TGTGCCTGGAGTGAGGGACAGTTCTATGGCTACACCTTC. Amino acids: CAWSEGQFYGYTF.

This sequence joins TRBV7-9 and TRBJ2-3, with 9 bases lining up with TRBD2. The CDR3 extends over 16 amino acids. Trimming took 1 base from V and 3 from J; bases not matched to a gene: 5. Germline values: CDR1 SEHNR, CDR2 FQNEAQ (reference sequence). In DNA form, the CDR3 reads TGTGCCAGCAGCTTAGGAGCGGGAGGAGGGACAGATACGCAGTATTTT. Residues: CASSLGAGGGTDTQYF.

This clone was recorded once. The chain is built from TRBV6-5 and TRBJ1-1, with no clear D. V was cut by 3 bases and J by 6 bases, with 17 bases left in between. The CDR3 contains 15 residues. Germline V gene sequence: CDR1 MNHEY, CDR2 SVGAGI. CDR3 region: CASSYLSRTQAEAFF. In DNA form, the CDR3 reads TGTGCCAGCAGTTATCTATCGAGGACTCAGGCTGAAGCTTTCTTT.

The CDR3 DNA sequence: TGTGCCAGCAGCGTACAGGGGACTAATGAAAAACTGTTTTTT. It codes for CASSVQGTNEKLFF. This chain links TRBV9 with TRBJ1-4; maybe TRBD1 (6 bases). The V gene lost 1 base and the J gene lost 2 bases, with 6 bases spanning the gap. CDR3 length: 14 amino acids. Germline CDR1 SGDLS, CDR2 YYNGEE. The entire variable domain, with the rest obtained from reference TRBV9 and TRBJ1-4, is as follows: DSGVTQTPKHLITATGQRVTLRCSPRSGDLSVYWYQQSLDQGLQFLIQYYNGEERAKGNILERFSAQQFPDLHSELNLSSLELGDSALYFCASSVQGTNEKLFFGSGTQLSVL.

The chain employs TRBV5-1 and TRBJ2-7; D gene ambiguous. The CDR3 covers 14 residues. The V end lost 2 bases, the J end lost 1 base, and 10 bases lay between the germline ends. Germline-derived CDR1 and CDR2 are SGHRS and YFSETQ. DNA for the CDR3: TGCGCCAGCAGCTTCGCCCTCCGGTCCTACGAGCAGTACTTC. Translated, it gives CASSFALRSYEQYF.

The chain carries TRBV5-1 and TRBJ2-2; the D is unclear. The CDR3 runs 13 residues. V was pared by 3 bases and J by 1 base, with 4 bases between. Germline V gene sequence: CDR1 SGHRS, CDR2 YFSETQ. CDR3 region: CASSSRNTGELFF. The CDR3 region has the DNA TGCGCCAGCAGCTCCCGGAACACCGGGGAGCTGTTTTTT.

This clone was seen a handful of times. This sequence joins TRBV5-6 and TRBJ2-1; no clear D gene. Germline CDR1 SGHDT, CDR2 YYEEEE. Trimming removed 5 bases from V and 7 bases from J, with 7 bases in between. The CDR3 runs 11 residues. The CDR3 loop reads CASSRENEQFF. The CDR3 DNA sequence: TGTGCCAGCAGTCGAGAGAATGAGCAGTTCTTC.

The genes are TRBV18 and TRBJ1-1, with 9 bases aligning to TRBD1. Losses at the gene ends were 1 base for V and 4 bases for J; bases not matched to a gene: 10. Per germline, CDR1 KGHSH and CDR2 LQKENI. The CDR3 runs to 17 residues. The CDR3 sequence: CASSPQDTGGRGTEAFF. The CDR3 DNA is TGTGCCAGCTCACCACAAGATACAGGGGGCAGGGGCACTGAAGCTTTCTTT.

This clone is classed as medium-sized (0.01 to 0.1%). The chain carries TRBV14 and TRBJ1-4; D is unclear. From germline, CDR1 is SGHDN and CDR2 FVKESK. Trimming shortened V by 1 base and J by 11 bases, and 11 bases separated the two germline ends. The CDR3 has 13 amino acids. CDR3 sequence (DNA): TGTGCCAGCAGCCAAGTTCGGGTCGGGAAACTGTTTTTT. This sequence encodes CASSQVRVGKLFF.

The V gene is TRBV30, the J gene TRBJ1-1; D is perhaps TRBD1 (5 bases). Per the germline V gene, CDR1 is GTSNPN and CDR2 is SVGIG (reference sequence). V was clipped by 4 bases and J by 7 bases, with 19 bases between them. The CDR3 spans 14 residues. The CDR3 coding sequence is TGTGCCTGGACAACCCAGGGTAGTGTACTTGAAGCTTTCTTT. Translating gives CAWTTQGSVLEAFF. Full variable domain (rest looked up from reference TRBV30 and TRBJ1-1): SQTIHQWPATLVQPVGSPLSLECTVEGTSNPNLYWYRQAAGRGLQLLFYSVGIGQISSEVPQNLSASRPQDRQFILSSKKLLLSDSGFYLCAWTTQGSVLEAFFGQGTRLTVV.

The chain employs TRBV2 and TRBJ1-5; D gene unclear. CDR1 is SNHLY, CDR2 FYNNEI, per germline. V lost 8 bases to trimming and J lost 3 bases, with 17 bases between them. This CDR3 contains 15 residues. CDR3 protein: CASRRQVYNNQPQHF. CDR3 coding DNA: TGTGCCAGCCGCCGGCAGGTGTATAACAATCAGCCCCAGCATTTT.

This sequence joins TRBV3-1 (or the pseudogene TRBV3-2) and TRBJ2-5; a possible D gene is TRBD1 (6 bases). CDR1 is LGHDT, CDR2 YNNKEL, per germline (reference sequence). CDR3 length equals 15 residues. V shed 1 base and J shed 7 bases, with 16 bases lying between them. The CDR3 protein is CASSQGYREEVTQYF. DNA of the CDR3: TGTGCCAGCAGCCAAGGGTACAGGGAAGAGGTGACCCAGTACTTC.

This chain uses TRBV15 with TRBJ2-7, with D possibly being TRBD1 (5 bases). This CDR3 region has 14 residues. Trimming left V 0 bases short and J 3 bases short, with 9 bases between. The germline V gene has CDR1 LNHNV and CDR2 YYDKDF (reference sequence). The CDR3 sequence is CATSRDATVYEQYF. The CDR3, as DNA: TGTGCCACCAGCAGAGATGCGACAGTCTACGAGCAGTACTTC.

CDR3 in amino acids: CASSQLTSAQRKHTQYF. CDR3 sequence (DNA): TGTGCCAGCAGCCAATTAACTAGCGCTCAGAGGAAGCATACGCAGTATTTT. The chain is built from TRBV6-2 or TRBV6-3 and TRBJ2-3, with 7 nucleotides matching TRBD2. Looked up from germline, CDR1 is MNHEY and CDR2 is SVGEGT. The CDR3 is made up of 17 amino acids. The V segment lost 6 bases and the J segment 7 bases; nucleotides outside the gene matches: 19.

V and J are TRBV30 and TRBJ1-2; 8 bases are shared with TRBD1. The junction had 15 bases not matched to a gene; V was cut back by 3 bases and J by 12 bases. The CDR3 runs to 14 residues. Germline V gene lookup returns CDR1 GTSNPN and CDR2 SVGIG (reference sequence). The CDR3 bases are TGTGCCTGGAGGATGGGAGGGACAGGCCGTATCCACACCTTC. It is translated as CAWRMGGTGRIHTF.

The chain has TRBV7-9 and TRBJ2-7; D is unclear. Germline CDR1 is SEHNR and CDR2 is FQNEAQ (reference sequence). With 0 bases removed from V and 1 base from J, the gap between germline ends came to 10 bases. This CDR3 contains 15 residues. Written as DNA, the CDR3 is TGTGCCAGCAGCTTAGCGGGCAGCCATTCCTACGAGCAGTACTTC. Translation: CASSLAGSHSYEQYF.

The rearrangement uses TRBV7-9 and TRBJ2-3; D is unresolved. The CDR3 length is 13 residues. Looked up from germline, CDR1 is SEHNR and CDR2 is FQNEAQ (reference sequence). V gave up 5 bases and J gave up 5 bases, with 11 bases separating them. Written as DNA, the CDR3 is TGTGCCAGCAGCCTCAGGAATGTAGATACGCAGTATTTT. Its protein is CASSLRNVDTQYF.

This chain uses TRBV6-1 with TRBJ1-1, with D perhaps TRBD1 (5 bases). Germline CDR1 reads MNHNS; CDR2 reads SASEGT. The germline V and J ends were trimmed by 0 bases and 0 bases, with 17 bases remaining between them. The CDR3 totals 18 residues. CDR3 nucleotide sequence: TGTGCCAGCAGTGAAGCCGCCCCAGGGTTGGTCATGAACACTGAAGCTTTCTTT. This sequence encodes CASSEAAPGLVMNTEAFF.

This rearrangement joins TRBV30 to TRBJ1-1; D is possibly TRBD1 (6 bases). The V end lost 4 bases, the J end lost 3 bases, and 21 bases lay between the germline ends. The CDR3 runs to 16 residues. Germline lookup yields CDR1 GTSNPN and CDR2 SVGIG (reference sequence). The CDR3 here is CAWIAPAGGTHTEAFF. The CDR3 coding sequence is TGTGCCTGGATTGCCCCTGCGGGGGGCACACACACTGAAGCTTTCTTT.

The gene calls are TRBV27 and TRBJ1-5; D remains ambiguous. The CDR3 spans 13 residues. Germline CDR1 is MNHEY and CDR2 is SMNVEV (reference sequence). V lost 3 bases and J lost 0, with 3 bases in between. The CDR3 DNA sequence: TGTGCCAGCAGTTTCAGTAGCAATCAGCCCCAGCATTTT. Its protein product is CASSFSSNQPQHF.

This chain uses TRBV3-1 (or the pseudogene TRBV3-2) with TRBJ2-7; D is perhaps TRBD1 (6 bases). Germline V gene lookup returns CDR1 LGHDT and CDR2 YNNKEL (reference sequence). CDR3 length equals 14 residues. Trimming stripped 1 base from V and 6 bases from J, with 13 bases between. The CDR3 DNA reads TGTGCCAGCAGCCAAGGTAGGGGGTTAGGCGAGCAGTACTTC. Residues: CASSQGRGLGEQYF.

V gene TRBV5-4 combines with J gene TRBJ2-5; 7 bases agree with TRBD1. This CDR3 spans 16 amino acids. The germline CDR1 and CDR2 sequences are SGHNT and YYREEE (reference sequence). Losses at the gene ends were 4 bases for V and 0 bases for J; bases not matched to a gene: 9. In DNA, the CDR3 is TGTGCCAGCAGCCCCCGACAGGGAACAAACCAAGAGACCCAGTACTTC. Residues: CASSPRQGTNQETQYF. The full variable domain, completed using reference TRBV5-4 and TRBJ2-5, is ETGVTQSPTHLIKTRGQQVTLRCSSQSGHNTVSWYQQALGQGPQFIFQYYREEENGRGNFPPRFSGLQFPNYSSELNVNALELDDSALYLCASSPRQGTNQETQYFGPGTRLLVL.

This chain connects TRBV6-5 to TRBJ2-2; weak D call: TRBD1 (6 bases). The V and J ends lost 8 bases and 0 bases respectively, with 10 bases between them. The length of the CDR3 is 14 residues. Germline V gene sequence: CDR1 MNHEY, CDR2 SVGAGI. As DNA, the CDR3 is TGTGCCAGCGGACAGCGAACGAACACCGGGGAGCTGTTTTTT. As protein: CASGQRTNTGELFF.

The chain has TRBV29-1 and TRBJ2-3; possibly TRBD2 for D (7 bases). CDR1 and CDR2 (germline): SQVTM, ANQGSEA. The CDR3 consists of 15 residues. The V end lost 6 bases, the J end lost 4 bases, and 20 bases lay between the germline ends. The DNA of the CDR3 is TGCAGCGTCGGAGGGGGGGGGACCGGAGCAGATACGCAGTATTTT. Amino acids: CSVGGGGTGADTQYF.

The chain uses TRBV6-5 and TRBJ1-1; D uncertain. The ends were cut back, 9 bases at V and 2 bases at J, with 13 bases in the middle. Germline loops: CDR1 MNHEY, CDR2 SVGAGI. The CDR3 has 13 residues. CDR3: CASRRQANTEAFF. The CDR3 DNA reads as TGTGCCAGTCGAAGGCAGGCAAACACTGAAGCTTTCTTT.

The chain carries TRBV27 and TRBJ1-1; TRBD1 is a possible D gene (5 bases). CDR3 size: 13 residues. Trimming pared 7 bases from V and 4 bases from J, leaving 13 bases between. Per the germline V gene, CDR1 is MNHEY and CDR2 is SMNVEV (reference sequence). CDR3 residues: CASIRAGGTEAFF. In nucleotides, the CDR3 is TGTGCCAGCATCCGGGCGGGGGGCACTGAAGCTTTCTTT.

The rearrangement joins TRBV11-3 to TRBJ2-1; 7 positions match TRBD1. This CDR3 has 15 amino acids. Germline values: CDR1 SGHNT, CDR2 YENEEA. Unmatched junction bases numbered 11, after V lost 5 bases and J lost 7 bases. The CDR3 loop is CASSTRQGPGNEQFF. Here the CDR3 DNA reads TGTGCCAGCAGCACCCGACAGGGACCAGGGAATGAGCAGTTCTTC.

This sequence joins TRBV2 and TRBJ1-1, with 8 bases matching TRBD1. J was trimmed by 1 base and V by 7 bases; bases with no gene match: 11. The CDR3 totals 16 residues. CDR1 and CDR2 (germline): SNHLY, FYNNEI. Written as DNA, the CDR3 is TGTGCCAGCATTGGTGCAGGGGGCGCGAAGAACACTGAAGCTTTCTTT. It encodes CASIGAGGAKNTEAFF.

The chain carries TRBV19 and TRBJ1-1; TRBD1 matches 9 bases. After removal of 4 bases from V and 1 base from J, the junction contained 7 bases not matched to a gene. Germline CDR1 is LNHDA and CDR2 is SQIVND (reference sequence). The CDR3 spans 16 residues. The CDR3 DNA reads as TGTGCCAGTAGTACCAGGGGACAGGGCGGGAACACTGAAGCTTTCTTT. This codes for CASSTRGQGGNTEAFF. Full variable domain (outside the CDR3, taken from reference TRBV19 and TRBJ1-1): DGGITQSPKYLFRKEGQNVTLSCEQNLNHDAMYWYRQDPGQGLRLIYYSQIVNDFQKGDIAEGYSVSREKKESFPLTVTSAQKNPTAFYLCASSTRGQGGNTEAFFGQGTRLTVV.

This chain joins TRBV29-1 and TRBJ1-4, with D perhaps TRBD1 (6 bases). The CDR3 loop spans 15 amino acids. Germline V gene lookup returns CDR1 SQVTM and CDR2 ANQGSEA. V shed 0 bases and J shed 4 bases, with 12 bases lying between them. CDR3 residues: CSVEEGGGINEKLFF. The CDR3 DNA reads TGCAGCGTTGAAGAAGGGGGGGGCATTAATGAAAAACTGTTTTTT.